This T cell receptor beta chain was recorded in a study of cytomegalovirus exposure and HLA in healthy donors. This CDR3 is built from 18 residues. Clones were sequenced by immunoSEQ multiplex PCR, and TCRdb holds only the in-frame ones, with some missing. This sample yields roughly 110,000 clones, of which about 87% are seen a single time; less than 2% belongs to the top ten. Study-wide points: In vitro confirmation showed a few CMV-associated chains to be CMV antigen specific. Rarity held for most TCR sequences, but there were some public TCRs that occurred in many donors.

Concerning this clone itself: Its antigen is still unknown.

Donors came from a validation cohort of about 110 subjects, distinct from the first 666-subject cohort. The J gene is TRBJ2-2, the V gene TRBV21-1; the table's D call TRBD2 went unverified against the DNA. TRBV21-1 is assigned pseudogene status. Material for sequencing was PBMCs. The receptor was isolated from a woman aged 18-29 years in good health and CMV-seropositive. CDR3 residues: CASSKVFTGTVTTGELFF. As DNA, the CDR3 is TGTGCCAGCAGCAAAGTCTTTACCGGGACTGTAACGACCGGGGAGCTGTTTTTT.